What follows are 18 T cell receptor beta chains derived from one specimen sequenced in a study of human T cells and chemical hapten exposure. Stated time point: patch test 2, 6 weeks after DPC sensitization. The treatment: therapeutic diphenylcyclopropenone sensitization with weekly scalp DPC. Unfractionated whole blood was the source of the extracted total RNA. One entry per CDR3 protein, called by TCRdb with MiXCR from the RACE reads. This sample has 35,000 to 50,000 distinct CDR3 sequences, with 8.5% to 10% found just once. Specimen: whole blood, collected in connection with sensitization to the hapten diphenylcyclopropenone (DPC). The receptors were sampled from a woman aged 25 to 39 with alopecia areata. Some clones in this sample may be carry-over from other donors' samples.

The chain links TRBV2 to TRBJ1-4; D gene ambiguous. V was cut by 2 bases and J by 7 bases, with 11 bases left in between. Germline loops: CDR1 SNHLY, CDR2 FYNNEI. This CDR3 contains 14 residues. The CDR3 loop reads CASSEWLGGEKLFF. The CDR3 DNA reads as TGTGCCAGCAGTGAATGGCTGGGAGGTGAAAAACTGTTTTTT.

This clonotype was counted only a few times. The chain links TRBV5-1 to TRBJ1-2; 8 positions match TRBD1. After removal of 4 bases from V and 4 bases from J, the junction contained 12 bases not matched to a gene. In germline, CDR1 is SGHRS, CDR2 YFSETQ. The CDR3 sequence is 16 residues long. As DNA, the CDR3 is TGCGCCAGCAGCAGCCAAACGGGACAGGCCCCCTATGGCTACACCTTC. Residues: CASSSQTGQAPYGYTF.

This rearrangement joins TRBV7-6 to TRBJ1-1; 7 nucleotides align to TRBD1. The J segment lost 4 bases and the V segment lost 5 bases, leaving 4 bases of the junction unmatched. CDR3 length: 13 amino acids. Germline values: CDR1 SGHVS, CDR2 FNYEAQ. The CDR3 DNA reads TGTGCCAGCAGCCCTCCAGGGGGCACTGAAGCTTTCTTT. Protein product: CASSPPGGTEAFF.

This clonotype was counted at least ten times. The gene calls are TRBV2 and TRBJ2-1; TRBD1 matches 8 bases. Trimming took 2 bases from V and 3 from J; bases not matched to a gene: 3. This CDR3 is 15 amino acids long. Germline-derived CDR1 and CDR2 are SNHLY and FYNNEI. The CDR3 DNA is TGTGCCAGCAGTGAATTAGGACAGGGCTACAATGAGCAGTTCTTC. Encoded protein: CASSELGQGYNEQFF.

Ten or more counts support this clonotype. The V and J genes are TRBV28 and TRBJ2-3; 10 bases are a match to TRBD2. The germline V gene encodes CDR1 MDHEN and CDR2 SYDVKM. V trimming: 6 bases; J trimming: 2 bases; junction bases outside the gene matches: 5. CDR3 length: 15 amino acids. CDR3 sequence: CASRGSGGYTDTQYF. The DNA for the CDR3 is TGTGCCAGCAGGGGTAGCGGGGGGTACACAGATACGCAGTATTTT.

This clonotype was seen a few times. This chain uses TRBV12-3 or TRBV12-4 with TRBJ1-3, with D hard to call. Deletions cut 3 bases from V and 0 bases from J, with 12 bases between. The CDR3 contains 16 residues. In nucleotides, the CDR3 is TGTGCCAGCAGTTTGATACAGCCCTTCTCTGGAAACACCATATATTTT. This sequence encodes CASSLIQPFSGNTIYF.

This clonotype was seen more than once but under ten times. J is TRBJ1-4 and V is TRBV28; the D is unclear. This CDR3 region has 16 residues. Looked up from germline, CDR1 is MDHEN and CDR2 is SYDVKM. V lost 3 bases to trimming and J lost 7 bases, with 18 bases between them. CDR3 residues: CASSFPTREGGEKLFF. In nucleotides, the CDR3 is TGTGCCAGCAGTTTCCCGACGAGGGAGGGTGGTGAAAAACTGTTTTTT. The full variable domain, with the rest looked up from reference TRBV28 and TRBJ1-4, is DVKVTQSSRYLVKRTGEKVFLECVQDMDHENMFWYRQDPGLGLRLIYFSYDVKMKEKGDIPEGYSVSREKKERFSLILESASTNQTSMYLCASSFPTREGGEKLFFGSGTQLSVL.

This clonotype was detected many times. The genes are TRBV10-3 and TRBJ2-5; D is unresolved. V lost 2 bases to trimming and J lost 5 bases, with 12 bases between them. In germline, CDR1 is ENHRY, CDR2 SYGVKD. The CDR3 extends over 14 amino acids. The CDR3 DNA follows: TGTGCCATCAGTGAGATGTTACCCCAGGAGACCCAGTACTTC. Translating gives CAISEMLPQETQYF.

DNA for the CDR3: TGTGCCAGCAGTTATGACACTGAAGCTTTCTTT. Translation: CASSYDTEAFF. The chain couples TRBV6-6 to TRBJ1-1; D is ambiguous. Germline V gene lookup returns CDR1 MNHNY and CDR2 SVGAGI (reference sequence). Trimming removed 3 bases from V and 3 bases from J, with 2 bases in between. The CDR3 runs 11 residues.

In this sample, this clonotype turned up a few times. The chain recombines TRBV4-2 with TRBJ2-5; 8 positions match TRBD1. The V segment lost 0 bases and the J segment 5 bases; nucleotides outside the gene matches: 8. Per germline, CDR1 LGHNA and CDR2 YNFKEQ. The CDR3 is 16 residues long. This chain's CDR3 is CASSQESQGARETQYF. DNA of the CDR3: TGTGCCAGCAGCCAAGAATCTCAGGGGGCGCGGGAGACCCAGTACTTC.

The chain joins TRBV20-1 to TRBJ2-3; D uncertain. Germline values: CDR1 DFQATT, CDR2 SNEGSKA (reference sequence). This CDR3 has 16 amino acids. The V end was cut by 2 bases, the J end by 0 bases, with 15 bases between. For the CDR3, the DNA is TGCAGTGCTAGAAAAGGCGGCTTTACTAGCACAGATACGCAGTATTTT. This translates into CSARKGGFTSTDTQYF.

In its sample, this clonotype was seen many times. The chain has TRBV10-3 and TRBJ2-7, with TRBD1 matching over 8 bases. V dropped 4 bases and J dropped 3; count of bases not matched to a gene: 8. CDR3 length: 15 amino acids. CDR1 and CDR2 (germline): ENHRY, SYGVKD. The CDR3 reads CAISAPDRGGYEQYF. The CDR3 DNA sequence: TGTGCCATCAGTGCTCCAGACAGGGGAGGCTACGAGCAGTACTTC.

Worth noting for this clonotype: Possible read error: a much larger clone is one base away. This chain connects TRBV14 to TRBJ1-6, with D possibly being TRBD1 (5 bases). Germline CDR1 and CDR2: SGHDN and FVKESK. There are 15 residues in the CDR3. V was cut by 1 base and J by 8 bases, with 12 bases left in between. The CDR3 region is CASSQGQRIYSPLHF. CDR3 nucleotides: TGTGCCAGCAGCCAAGGACAGAGGATATATTCACCCCTCCACTTT.

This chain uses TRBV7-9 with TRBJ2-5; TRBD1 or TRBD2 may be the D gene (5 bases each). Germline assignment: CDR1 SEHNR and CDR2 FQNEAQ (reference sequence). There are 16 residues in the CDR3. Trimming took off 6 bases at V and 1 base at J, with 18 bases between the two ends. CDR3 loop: CASRLGVGDLQETQYF. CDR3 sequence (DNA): TGTGCCAGCAGACTCGGGGTGGGGGACCTCCAAGAGACCCAGTACTTC. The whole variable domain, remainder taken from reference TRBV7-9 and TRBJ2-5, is DTGVSQNPRHKITKRGQNVTFRCDPISEHNRLYWYRQTLGQGPEFLTYFQNEAQLEKSRLLSDRFSAERPKGSFSTLEIQRTEQGDSAMYLCASRLGVGDLQETQYFGPGTRLLVL.

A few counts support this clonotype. The CDR3 reads CASSLRSPGAGYGYTF. CDR3 nucleotide sequence: TGTGCCAGCAGTTTAAGATCACCGGGGGCTGGCTATGGCTACACCTTC. The chain is built from TRBV12-3 or TRBV12-4 and TRBJ1-2; maybe TRBD1 (6 bases). With 2 bases removed from V and 4 bases from J, the gap between germline ends came to 17 bases. The CDR3 is 16 residues long.

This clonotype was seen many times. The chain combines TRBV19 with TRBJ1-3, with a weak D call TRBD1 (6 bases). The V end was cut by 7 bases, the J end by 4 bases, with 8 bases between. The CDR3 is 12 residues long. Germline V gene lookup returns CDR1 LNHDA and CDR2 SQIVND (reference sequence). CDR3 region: CASTDSGNTIYF. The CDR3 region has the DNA TGTGCCAGTACGGACAGCGGAAACACCATATATTTT.

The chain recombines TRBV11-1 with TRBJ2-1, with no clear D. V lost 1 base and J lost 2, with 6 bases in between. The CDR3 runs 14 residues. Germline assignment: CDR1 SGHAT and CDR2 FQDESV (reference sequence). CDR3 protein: CASSLVQPYNEQFF. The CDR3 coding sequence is TGTGCCAGCAGCTTAGTTCAGCCCTACAATGAGCAGTTCTTC.

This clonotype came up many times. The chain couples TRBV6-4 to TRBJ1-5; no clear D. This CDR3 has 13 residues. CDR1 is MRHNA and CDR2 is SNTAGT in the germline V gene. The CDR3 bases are TGTGCAAGCGCATTCGATAGCAATCAGCCCCAGCATTTT. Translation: CASAFDSNQPQHF.